Listed below are T cell receptor beta chains from one sample, sequenced in a study of T-cell reconstitution after alpha-beta-depleted transplantation in children. TCRdb fed the PCR reads into MiXCR, producing one record per CDR3 protein. The profile shows about 270,000 distinct CDR3 sequences, around 9.6% of them singletons. The material was PBMCs from the stem cell graft donor, obtained from the stem cell graft. The origin of the receptors is a human donor who donated a stem cell graft to a child with SCID. CDR3s include the opening cysteine and the closing phenylalanine or tryptophan. The D gene is left open where the match is weak. Clone size is not always given. Where it is, it says once, few, many or a class for expanded clones.

TRBJ1-5	TRBV12-5	.	13	.	CASAGDVGGPQHF	TGTGCTAGTGCCGGGGACGTTGGAGGGCCCCAGCATTTT
TRBJ1-2	TRBV11-2	few	13	.	CASSQGFGAGYTF	TGTGCCAGCAGCCAGGGGTTTGGGGCTGGCTACACCTTC
TRBJ1-2	TRBV7-9	.	12	.	CALLPLNYGYTF	TGTGCTCTCCTCCCGCTAAACTATGGCTACACCTTC
TRBJ2-3	TRBV6-4	.	17	TRBD2	CASSKAASGGATDTQYF	TGTGCCAGCAGCAAGGCAGCTAGCGGGGGGGCCACAGATACGCAGTATTTT
TRBJ1-1	TRBV12-3/TRBV12-4	few	14	TRBD1	CASSRQGGITEAFF	TGTGCCAGCAGTAGACAGGGAGGGATCACTGAAGCTTTCTTT
TRBJ2-3	TRBV5-1	.	20	TRBD2	CASSLGLVGLLAGAADTQYF	TGCGCCAGCAGCTTGGGTTTGGTAGGGCTACTAGCGGGGGCCGCAGATACGCAGTATTTT
TRBJ2-5	TRBV5-4	few	16	TRBD2	CASSTGLAGGPETQYF	TGTGCCAGCAGCACCGGACTAGCGGGGGGGCCAGAGACCCAGTACTTC
TRBJ2-3	TRBV10-3	many	16	TRBD1	CAISAGDRGFTDTQYF	TGTGCCATCAGTGCTGGGGACAGGGGGTTCACAGATACGCAGTATTTT
TRBJ2-2	TRBV9	many	12	.	CASSEDTGELFF	TGTGCCAGCAGCGAGGACACCGGGGAGCTGTTTTTT
TRBJ2-1	TRBV18	few	15	.	CASSTPLGENNEQFF	TGTGCCAGCTCAACCCCGCTCGGGGAGAACAATGAGCAGTTCTTC
TRBJ2-5	TRBV27	.	16	TRBD2	CASSGLRGGRSETQYF	TGTGCCAGCAGTGGACTCCGGGGGGGCCGCTCTGAGACCCAGTACTTC
TRBJ1-1	TRBV7-2	.	14	.	CASRHGTANTEAFF	TGTGCCAGCAGACACGGGACGGCGAACACTGAAGCTTTCTTT
TRBJ1-1	TRBV7-9	few	13	.	CASSNTDLTEAFF	TGTGCCAGCAGTAACACAGACCTCACTGAAGCTTTCTTT
TRBJ2-7	TRBV28	.	10	.	CASSHYEQYF	TGTGCCAGCAGTCACTACGAGCAGTACTTC
TRBJ2-6	TRBV5-1	once	19	TRBD1	CASSLWPGGLGTGANVLTF	TGCGCCAGCAGCTTGTGGCCAGGGGGCTTAGGCACTGGGGCCAACGTCCTGACTTTC
TRBJ2-5	TRBV7-2	few	14	.	CASSLAIVPETQYF	TGTGCCAGCAGCTTAGCGATAGTCCCAGAGACCCAGTACTTC
TRBJ2-5	TRBV10-3	.	17	TRBD1	CAIRRQGQETAGETQYF	TGTGCCATCAGAAGACAGGGCCAAGAGACGGCGGGAGAGACCCAGTACTTC
TRBJ2-5	TRBV10-3	many	10	.	CATGSETQYF	TGTGCCACGGGGTCGGAGACCCAGTACTTC
TRBJ2-7	TRBV3-1	.	12	.	CASTQWGYEQYF	TGTGCCAGCACGCAATGGGGCTACGAGCAGTACTTC
TRBJ2-1	TRBV12-3/TRBV12-4	few	14	TRBD2	CASSFSGGADKQFF	TGTGCCAGCAGTTTCAGCGGGGGGGCTGATAAACAGTTCTTC
TRBJ2-1	TRBV20-1	.	14	TRBD2	CSAPLAGGQNEQFF	TGCAGTGCACCTCTCGCGGGGGGCCAAAATGAGCAGTTCTTC
TRBJ2-7	TRBV27	few	14	TRBD1	CASSLWQGAYEQYF	TGTGCCAGCAGTTTGTGGCAGGGGGCCTACGAGCAGTACTTC
TRBJ1-1	TRBV12-3/TRBV12-4	many	11	.	CASSSGTAAFF	TGTGCCAGCAGTTCCGGAACTGCAGCTTTCTTT
TRBJ2-7	TRBV5-1	few	14	TRBD1	CASSTTGDGYEQYF	TGCGCCAGCAGCACAACAGGGGACGGCTACGAGCAGTACTTC
TRBJ2-2	TRBV5-1	few	18	TRBD2	CASSFPPGLAANTGELFF	TGCGCCAGCAGCTTCCCCCCGGGACTAGCGGCGAACACCGGGGAGCTGTTTTTT
TRBJ2-3	TRBV6-1	.	16	TRBD2	CASSEWRGADTDTQYF	TGTGCCAGCAGTGAATGGCGGGGGGCGGACACAGATACGCAGTATTTT
TRBJ1-4	TRBV7-6	few	15	TRBD1	CASSIQGAGNEKLFF	TGTGCCAGCAGCATCCAGGGGGCCGGGAATGAAAAACTGTTTTTT
TRBJ2-7	TRBV27	few	13	.	CASSSFISYEQYF	TGTGCCAGCAGTTCGTTCATTTCCTACGAGCAGTACTTC
TRBJ2-5	TRBV18	few	13	.	CASSRAQWETQYF	TGTGCCAGCTCACGGGCCCAATGGGAGACCCAGTACTTC
TRBJ2-4	TRBV20-1	few	11	.	CSARLANIQYF	TGCAGTGCTAGACTCGCCAACATTCAGTACTTC
TRBJ1-2	TRBV5-1	many	13	TRBD1	CASSLSQGDGYTF	TGCGCCAGCAGCTTAAGTCAGGGGGACGGCTACACCTTC
TRBJ2-7	TRBV14	.	13	.	CASSRGGINEQYF	TGTGCCAGCAGCCGAGGAGGGATCAACGAGCAGTACTTC
TRBJ2-2	TRBV6-5	many	14	.	CASSYYRNTGELFF	TGTGCCAGCAGTTACTACAGGAACACCGGGGAGCTGTTTTTT
TRBJ2-1	TRBV5-1	.	15	TRBD2	CAAIMNGGGYNEQFF	TGCGCCGCAATTATGAATGGCGGGGGTTACAATGAGCAGTTCTTC
TRBJ2-7	TRBV2	.	13	.	CASKQWLPYEQYF	TGTGCCAGTAAACAGTGGTTGCCCTACGAGCAGTACTTC
TRBJ2-7	TRBV9	.	13	.	CASSASTAPQQYF	TGTGCCAGCAGCGCCTCCACAGCCCCCCAGCAGTACTTC
TRBJ2-3	TRBV12-3/TRBV12-4	.	14	.	CASSYESSTDTQYF	TGTGCCAGCAGTTACGAATCTAGCACAGATACGCAGTATTTT
TRBJ2-7	TRBV10-3	.	14	TRBD1	CAISELGQGYEQYF	TGTGCCATCAGTGAGTTGGGACAGGGGTACGAGCAGTACTTC
TRBJ2-2	TRBV6-1	many	16	TRBD1	CASRRVGTGSTGELFF	TGTGCCAGCAGGCGGGTCGGGACAGGGTCCACCGGGGAGCTGTTTTTT
TRBJ2-7	TRBV5-5	.	15	.	CASSTPDRTSYEQYF	TGTGCCAGCAGCACCCCCGACAGGACTTCCTACGAGCAGTACTTC
TRBJ2-1	TRBV20-1	.	14	.	CSATQALVYNEQFF	TGCAGTGCTACCCAGGCCCTGGTCTACAATGAGCAGTTCTTC
TRBJ1-1	TRBV6-5	few	12	.	CASSYQNTEAFF	TGTGCCAGCAGTTACCAGAATACTGAAGCTTTCTTT
TRBJ1-2	TRBV29-1	.	9	.	CSIVSGYTF	TGCAGCATTGTTTCGGGCTACACCTTC
TRBJ1-1	TRBV15	few	15	.	CATSRRDRQNTEAFF	TGTGCCACCAGCAGACGGGACCGCCAGAACACTGAAGCTTTCTTT